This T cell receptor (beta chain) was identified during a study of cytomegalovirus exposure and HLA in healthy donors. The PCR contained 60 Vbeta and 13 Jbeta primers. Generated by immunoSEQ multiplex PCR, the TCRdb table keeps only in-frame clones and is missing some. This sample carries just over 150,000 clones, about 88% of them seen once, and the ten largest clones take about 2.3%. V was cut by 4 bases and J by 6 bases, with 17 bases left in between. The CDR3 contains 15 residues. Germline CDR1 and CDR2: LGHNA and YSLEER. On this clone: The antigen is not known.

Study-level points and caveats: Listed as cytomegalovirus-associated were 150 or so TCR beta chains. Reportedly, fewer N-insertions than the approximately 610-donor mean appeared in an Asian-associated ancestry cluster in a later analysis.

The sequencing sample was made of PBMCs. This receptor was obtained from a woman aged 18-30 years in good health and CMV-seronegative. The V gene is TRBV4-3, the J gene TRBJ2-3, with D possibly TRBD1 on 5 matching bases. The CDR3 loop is CASSLTEENRDTQYF. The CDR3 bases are TGCGCCAGCAGCCTAACCGAGGAGAACAGGGATACGCAGTATTTT.